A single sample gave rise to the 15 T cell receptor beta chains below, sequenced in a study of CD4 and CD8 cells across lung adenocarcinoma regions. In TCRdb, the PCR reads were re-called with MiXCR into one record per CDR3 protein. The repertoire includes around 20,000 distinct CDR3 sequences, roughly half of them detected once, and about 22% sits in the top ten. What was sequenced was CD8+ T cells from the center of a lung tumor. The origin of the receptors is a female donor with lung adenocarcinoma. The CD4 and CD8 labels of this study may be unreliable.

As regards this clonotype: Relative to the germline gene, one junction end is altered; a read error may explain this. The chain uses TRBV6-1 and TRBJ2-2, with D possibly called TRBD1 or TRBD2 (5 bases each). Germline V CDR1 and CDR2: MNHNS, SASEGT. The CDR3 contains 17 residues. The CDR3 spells CASSDPLPGVRTGALFF. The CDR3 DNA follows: TGTGCCAGCAGTGATCCACTCCCAGGTGTGAGGACCGGGGCGCTGTTTTTT.

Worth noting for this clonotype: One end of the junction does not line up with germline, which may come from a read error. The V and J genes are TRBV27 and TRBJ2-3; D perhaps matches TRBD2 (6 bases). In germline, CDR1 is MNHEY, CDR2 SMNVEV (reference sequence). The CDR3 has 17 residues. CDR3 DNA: TGTGCCAGCAGTTCGGGACTTGGCGGCACCTACAAAGATACGCAGTACTTT. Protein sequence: CASSSGLGGTYKDTQYF.

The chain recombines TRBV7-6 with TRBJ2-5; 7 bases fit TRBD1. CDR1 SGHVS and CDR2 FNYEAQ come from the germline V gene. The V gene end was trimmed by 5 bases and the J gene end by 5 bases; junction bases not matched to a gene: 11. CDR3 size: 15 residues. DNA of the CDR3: TGTGCCAGCAGCGCACAGGGGCTCGGGACGGAGACCCAGTACTTC. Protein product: CASSAQGLGTETQYF. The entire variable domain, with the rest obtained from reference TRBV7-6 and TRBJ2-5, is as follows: GAGVSQSPRYKVTKRGQDVALRCDPISGHVSLYWYRQALGQGPEFLTYFNYEAQQDKSGLPNDRFSAERPEGSISTLTIQRTEQRDSAMYRCASSAQGLGTETQYFGPGTRLLVL.

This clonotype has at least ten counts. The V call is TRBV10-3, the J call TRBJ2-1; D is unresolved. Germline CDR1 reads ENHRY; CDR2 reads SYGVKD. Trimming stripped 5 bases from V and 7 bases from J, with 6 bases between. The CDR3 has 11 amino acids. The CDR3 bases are TGTGCCATCAGTTCGGCTAATGAGCAGTTCTTC. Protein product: CAISSANEQFF.

This CDR3 reads CAGIGGRDPDTQYF. The CDR3 DNA is TGTGCGGGCATCGGGGGCCGTGACCCAGATACGCAGTACTTC. V and J are TRBV9 and TRBJ2-3; D tentatively fits TRBD1 or TRBD2 (6 bases each). The J call is in doubt because the DNA end fits TRBJ2-7 better. The germline gives CDR1 SGDLS, CDR2 YYNGEE. The CDR3 has 14 residues.

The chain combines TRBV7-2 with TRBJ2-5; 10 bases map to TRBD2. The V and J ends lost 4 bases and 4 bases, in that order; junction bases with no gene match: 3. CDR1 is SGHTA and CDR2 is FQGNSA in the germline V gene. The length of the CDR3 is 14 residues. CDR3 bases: TGTGCCAGCAGCTCTCGGACTAGCGGAGAGACCCAGTACTTC. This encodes CASSSRTSGETQYF.

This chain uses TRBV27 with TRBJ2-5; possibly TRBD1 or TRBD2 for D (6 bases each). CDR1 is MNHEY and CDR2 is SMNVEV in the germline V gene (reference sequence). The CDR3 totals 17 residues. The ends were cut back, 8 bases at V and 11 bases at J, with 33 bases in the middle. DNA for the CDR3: TGTGCCAGCTGTGCGCGACTCGGGGGCAGTGCCCCAGATACGCAGTACTTC. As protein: CASCARLGGSAPDTQYF.

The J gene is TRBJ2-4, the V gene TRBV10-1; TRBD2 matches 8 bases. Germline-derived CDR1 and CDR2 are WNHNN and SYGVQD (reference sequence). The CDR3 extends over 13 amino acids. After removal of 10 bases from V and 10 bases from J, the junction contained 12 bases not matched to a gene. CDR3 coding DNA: TGCGCCACGGGGGGGGGTGCCACAAATATTCAGTACTTC. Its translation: CATGGGATNIQYF.

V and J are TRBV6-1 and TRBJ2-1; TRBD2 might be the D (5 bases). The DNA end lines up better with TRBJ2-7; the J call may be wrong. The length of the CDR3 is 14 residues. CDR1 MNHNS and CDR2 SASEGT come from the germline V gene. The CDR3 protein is CASRPIGLAPEQYF. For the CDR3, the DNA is TGTGCCAGCAGACCTATAGGACTTGCCCCCGAGCAGTACTTC.

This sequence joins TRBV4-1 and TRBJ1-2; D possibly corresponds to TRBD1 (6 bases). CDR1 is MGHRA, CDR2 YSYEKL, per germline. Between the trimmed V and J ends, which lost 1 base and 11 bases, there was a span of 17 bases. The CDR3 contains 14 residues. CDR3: CASSQVRGSMGYTF. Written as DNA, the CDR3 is TGCGCCAGCAGCCAAGTCAGGGGAAGTATGGGGTACACCTTC.

The CDR3 spells CASRPGTGEQYF. CDR3 DNA: TGTGCCAGCAGACCCGGGACTGGTGAGCAGTACTTC. The J gene is TRBJ2-1, the V gene TRBV6-1, with D possibly being TRBD2 (6 bases). The J call may not be correct, given that the DNA end is closer to TRBJ2-7. CDR3 length equals 12 residues. Germline CDR1 is MNHNS and CDR2 is SASEGT.

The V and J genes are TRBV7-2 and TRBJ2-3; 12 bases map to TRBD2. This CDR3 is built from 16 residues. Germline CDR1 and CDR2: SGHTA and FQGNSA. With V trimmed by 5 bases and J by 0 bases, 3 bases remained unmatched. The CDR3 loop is CASSLGTSGSTDTQYF. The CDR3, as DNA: TGTGCCAGCAGCCTAGGGACTAGCGGGAGCACAGATACGCAGTATTTT.

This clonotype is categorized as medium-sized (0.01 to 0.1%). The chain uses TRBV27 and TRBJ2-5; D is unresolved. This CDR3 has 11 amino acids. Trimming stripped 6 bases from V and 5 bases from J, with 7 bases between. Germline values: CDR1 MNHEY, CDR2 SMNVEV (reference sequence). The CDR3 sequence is CASSLGETQYF. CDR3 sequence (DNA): TGTGCCAGCAGCCTAGGGGAGACCCAGTACTTC.

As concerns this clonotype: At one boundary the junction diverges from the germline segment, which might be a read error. The CDR3 loop reads CASSDPLTAVSTDAQYF. CDR3 in DNA: TGTGCCAGCAGTGATCCACTCACGGCTGTCAGCACCGATGCGCAGTATTTT. The V and J genes are TRBV10-3 and TRBJ2-3; D not resolved. This CDR3 comprises 17 residues. CDR1 and CDR2 (germline): ENHRY, SYGVKD.

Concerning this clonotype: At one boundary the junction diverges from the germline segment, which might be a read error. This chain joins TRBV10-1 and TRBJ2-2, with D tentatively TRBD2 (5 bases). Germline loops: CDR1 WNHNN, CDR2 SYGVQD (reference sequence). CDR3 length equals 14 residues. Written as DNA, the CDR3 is TGCGCCAGCAGTCGCAGGACGGATACCGGGGAGCAGTACTTT. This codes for CASSRRTDTGEQYF.